This T cell receptor beta chain was obtained from a study of cytomegalovirus exposure and HLA in healthy donors. Overall study findings and caveats: Looking again later, the authors saw that most CMV-associated TCR beta chains seemed HLA-restricted. Associated with cytomegalovirus, according to the listing, were 150 to 200 TCR beta chains. A later analysis linked a missense variant in DCLRE1C to the trimming of TCR beta V and J genes.

This clone has more than one count but fewer than ten. No antigen is known for it. A multiplex PCR was run with 60 Vbeta primers and 13 Jbeta primers. Some clones are missing from TCRdb's copy, which holds only in-frame ones; the method was immunoSEQ multiplex PCR. The data contain roughly 100,000 clones, more than 60% of them singletons. As for the donors, each was a healthy bone marrow donor. Sequenced input: PBMCs. The receptor comes from a male donor in good health and CMV-seronegative.

This chain's CDR3 is CASSTGASSANYGYTF. CDR3 DNA: TGTGCCAGCAGTACAGGAGCGAGCTCAGCTAACTATGGCTACACCTTC. The chain carries TRBV2 and TRBJ1-2, with a weak D call TRBD1 (5 bases). The CDR3 length is 16 residues. The germline gives CDR1 SNHLY, CDR2 FYNNEI. With 5 bases removed from V and 0 bases from J, the gap between germline ends came to 16 bases.